These T cell receptor beta chains were read from a single sample in a study of cytomegalovirus exposure and HLA in healthy donors. The data were produced by immunoSEQ multiplex PCR, yet TCRdb's version contains in-frame clones alone and is incomplete. This table holds more than 85,000 clones. Sequencing input: PBMCs. Receptors were obtained from a girl between 10 and 17 years old in good health and CMV-seropositive. The CDR3 runs from the conserved cysteine through the conserved F or W. D genes are given only for firm matches.

V	J	length	D	CDR3	DNA
TRBV10-3	TRBJ1-2	12	-	CAISGGDYGYTF	TGTGCCATCTCCGGGGGGGACTATGGCTACACCTTC
TRBV7-6	TRBJ2-5	13	-	CASSLGVGGTQYF	TGTGCCAGCAGCTTAGGGGTAGGGGGGACCCAGTACTTC
TRBV29-1	TRBJ1-3	11	-	CSVEDRNTIYF	TGCAGCGTTGAAGATAGAAACACCATATATTTT
TRBV10-3	TRBJ1-5	12	-	CAISASNPPQHF	TGTGCCATCAGTGCATCCAATCCGCCCCAGCATTTT
TRBV29-1	TRBJ2-5	13	-	CSVVRERSETQYF	TGCAGCGTTGTGAGAGAGCGATCAGAGACCCAGTACTTC
TRBV7-2	TRBJ2-5	15	TRBD1	CASSIQGALQETQYF	TGTGCCAGCAGCATACAGGGGGCTTTACAAGAGACCCAGTACTTC
TRBV10-1	TRBJ1-4	13	-	CASSESAGEKLFF	TGCGCCAGCAGTGAGTCCGCGGGTGAAAAACTGTTTTTT
TRBV28	TRBJ1-1	12	-	CASSQALGEAFF	TGTGCCAGCAGCCAGGCCCTCGGTGAAGCTTTCTTT
TRBV6-5	TRBJ2-1	14	TRBD1	CASSPGQGGNEQFF	TGTGCCAGCAGCCCCGGACAGGGGGGCAATGAGCAGTTCTTC
TRBV4-2	TRBJ1-1	15	-	CASSEERGLTTEAFF	TGTGCCAGCAGCGAAGAAAGGGGACTAACCACTGAAGCTTTCTTT
TRBV9	TRBJ2-7	13	TRBD1	CASSVGGTGFQYF	TGTGCCAGCAGCGTGGGCGGGACAGGTTTTCAGTACTTC
TRBV27	TRBJ1-1	14	-	CASSLSMGDTEAFF	TGTGCCAGCAGTTTATCTATGGGCGACACTGAAGCTTTCTTT
TRBV2	TRBJ1-4	15	-	CASRTDSAVDEKLFF	TGTGCCAGCAGGACGGACAGTGCCGTAGATGAAAAACTGTTTTTT
TRBV19	TRBJ1-5	15	TRBD1	CASKVGQGHNQPQHF	TGTGCCAGTAAAGTGGGACAGGGCCATAATCAGCCCCAGCATTTT
TRBV4-3	TRBJ2-5	13	-	CASSQDLEGTQYF	TGCGCCAGCAGCCAAGATCTTGAGGGGACCCAGTACTTC
TRBV4-2	TRBJ2-7	15	TRBD1	CASSQTGTDLREQYF	TGTGCCAGCAGCCAAACCGGGACAGACCTTAGGGAGCAGTACTTC
TRBV25-1	TRBJ2-1	12	-	CASSDNAGSEFF	TGTGCCAGCAGTGACAATGCCGGTTCCGAGTTCTTC
TRBV11-2	TRBJ1-1	14	-	CASRRGLGETEAFF	TGTGCCAGCAGACGAGGGTTAGGAGAAACTGAAGCTTTCTTT
TRBV6-1	TRBJ1-2	14	-	CASTPGEPNYGYTF	TGTGCCAGCACCCCAGGGGAGCCGAACTATGGCTACACCTTC
TRBV5-6	TRBJ2-5	16	TRBD1	CASSLDRDRGKETQYF	TGTGCCAGCAGCTTGGATAGGGACAGGGGGAAAGAGACCCAGTACTTC
TRBV15	TRBJ2-5	14	-	CATSRPGAVETQYF	TGTGCCACCAGCAGACCAGGGGCGGTGGAGACCCAGTACTTC
TRBV6-6	TRBJ1-2	14	TRBD1	CASSRQGENYGYTF	TGTGCCAGCAGCCGACAGGGTGAGAACTATGGCTACACCTTC
TRBV29-1	TRBJ2-7	15	TRBD1	CSVEIYRDRVYEQYF	TGCAGCGTTGAAATTTACCGGGACAGGGTATACGAGCAGTACTTC
TRBV7-3	TRBJ1-1	15	-	CASSLVRVRNTEAFF	TGTGCCAGCAGCTTAGTAAGAGTGAGAAACACTGAAGCTTTCTTT
TRBV5-1	TRBJ1-1	15	-	CASSSGQIMNTEAFF	TGCGCCAGCAGCTCAGGACAGATCATGAACACTGAAGCTTTCTTT
TRBV29-1	TRBJ1-1	13	-	CSVEGSSDTEAFF	TGCAGCGTTGAAGGGAGCAGCGACACTGAAGCTTTCTTT
TRBV6-6	TRBJ2-7	14	TRBD1	CASSQGQGAYEQYF	TGTGCCAGCAGTCAGGGACAGGGGGCGTACGAGCAGTACTTC
TRBV19	TRBJ1-2	14	TRBD1	CASSDGQGDDGYTF	TGTGCCAGTAGTGACGGACAGGGGGACGATGGCTACACCTTC
TRBV4-2	TRBJ1-1	12	-	CASRHSNTEAFF	TGTGCCAGCAGACACAGTAACACTGAAGCTTTCTTT
TRBV2	TRBJ1-1	14	-	CASSTGPGQTEAFF	TGTGCCAGCAGTACAGGGCCGGGACAAACTGAAGCTTTCTTT
TRBV25-1	TRBJ1-1	16	-	CASTQAGKGENTEAFF	TGTGCCAGCACCCAAGCCGGCAAGGGGGAGAACACTGAAGCTTTCTTT
TRBV19	TRBJ1-2	17	TRBD1	CASSMLGQGALARGYTF	TGTGCCAGTAGTATGTTGGGACAGGGGGCGCTTGCACGTGGCTACACCTTC
TRBV7-3	TRBJ2-1	14	TRBD1	CASSLDRENNEQFF	TGTGCCAGCAGCTTAGACAGGGAGAACAATGAGCAGTTCTTC
TRBV4-2	TRBJ1-4	15	TRBD1	CASSQDAGGREKLFF	TGTGCCAGCAGCCAAGACGCAGGGGGCCGTGAAAAACTGTTTTTT
TRBV29-1	TRBJ2-5	12	TRBD2	CSGGGGGETQYF	TGCAGCGGCGGGGGGGGAGGAGAGACCCAGTACTTC
TRBV7-3	TRBJ2-1	15	-	CASSSGGSRGDEQFF	TGTGCCAGCAGCTCGGGGGGCAGTAGGGGGGATGAGCAGTTCTTC
TRBV7-8	TRBJ2-3	17	-	CASRGLAGSLRTDTQYF	TGTGCCAGCAGGGGGTTGGCGGGGTCACTCCGCACAGATACGCAGTATTTT
TRBV6-1	TRBJ1-1	11	-	CASSVEHVAFF	TGTGCCAGCAGTGTGGAGCATGTGGCTTTCTTT
TRBV5-5	TRBJ2-7	13	-	CASSGQSKGEQYF	TGTGCCAGCAGTGGACAGAGTAAGGGCGAGCAGTACTTC
TRBV5-1	TRBJ2-3	17	TRBD2	CASSLAAGGPSTDTQYF	TGCGCCAGCAGCTTGGCGGCGGGGGGGCCTAGCACAGATACGCAGTATTTT
TRBV27	TRBJ1-2	13	TRBD1	CASSLTGGYGYTF	TGTGCCAGCAGCCTTACAGGGGGCTATGGCTACACCTTC
TRBV4-2	TRBJ1-2	14	-	CASSQESGDFGYTF	TGTGCCAGCAGCCAAGAGTCAGGGGATTTTGGCTACACCTTC
TRBV19	TRBJ2-2	15	-	CASSRAGLNTGELFF	TGTGCCAGTAGTCGGGCAGGGTTGAACACCGGGGAGCTGTTTTTT
TRBV5-1	TRBJ1-1	13	-	CASSPQGRTEAFF	TGCGCCAGCAGCCCACAGGGACGCACTGAAGCTTTCTTT
TRBV15	TRBJ2-6	15	-	CATSRRASGANVLTF	TGTGCCACCAGCAGACGAGCCTCTGGGGCCAACGTCCTGACTTTC
TRBV9	TRBJ1-2	18	TRBD1	CASSGRTGGLLANYGYTF	TGTGCCAGCAGCGGCCGGACAGGGGGCCTCTTAGCTAACTATGGCTACACCTTC
TRBV18	TRBJ2-2	16	TRBD1	CASSNTGGFNTGELFF	TGTGCCAGCTCAAACACAGGGGGCTTTAACACCGGGGAGCTGTTTTTT
TRBV7-7	TRBJ2-5	14	-	CASSRRTEGETQYF	TGTGCTAGCAGCCGGAGGACAGAGGGAGAGACCCAGTACTTC
TRBV6-5	TRBJ2-3	14	TRBD2	CASRRGYGTDKQYF	TGTGCCAGCAGGCGGGGGTACGGCACAGATAAGCAGTATTTT
TRBV4-3	TRBJ2-5	16	-	CASSQTSWEPPGTQYF	TGCGCCAGCAGCCAAACCTCATGGGAGCCTCCAGGGACCCAGTACTTC
TRBV5-1	TRBJ2-3	15	-	CASSPGPSSTDTQYF	TGCGCCAGCAGCCCAGGGCCTTCTAGCACAGATACGCAGTATTTT
TRBV10-2	TRBJ2-5	15	TRBD1	CASSVQGARSETQYF	TGCGCCAGCAGTGTGCAGGGGGCCCGTTCAGAGACCCAGTACTTC
TRBV27	TRBJ2-7	14	-	CASSLRDSFYEQYF	TGTGCCAGCAGTCTTCGGGATTCCTTCTACGAGCAGTACTTC
TRBV6-1	TRBJ1-1	14	-	CASSERRARTEAFF	TGTGCCAGCAGTGAGAGGAGGGCTAGGACTGAAGCTTTCTTT
TRBV5-1	TRBJ2-7	18	TRBD2	CASSLSPSSGGNAYEQYF	TGCGCCAGCAGCTTGTCCCCTTCTAGCGGGGGAAACGCCTACGAGCAGTACTTC
TRBV18	TRBJ2-1	13	-	CASSDSSYNEQFF	TGTGCCAGCTCCGACAGTTCCTACAATGAGCAGTTCTTC
TRBV4-3	TRBJ2-6	16	-	CASSQVRGSGANVLTF	TGCGCCAGCAGCCAAGTTAGGGGCTCTGGGGCCAACGTCCTGACTTTC